This TCR beta chain was recorded in a study of blood T cell repertoires in COVID-19. Study in general: COVID-19 samples, acute and convalescent, were from the United States, Italy and Spain. From T cells, B-cell-depleted T cells, or PBMCs came the material, which was cDNA or gDNA.

The CDR3 loop spans 16 amino acids. V was clipped by 6 bases and J by 2 bases, with 14 bases between them. Germline CDR1 MNHEY, CDR2 SMNVEV (reference sequence). As processed by the authors: By means of reference gene primer amplification, nucleated cell counts were estimated. Sequenced by immunoSEQ multiplex PCR; TCRdb stores in-frame clones only, minus some. V, J and clone size are those of that table, while D and trimming were read from the DNA. The repertoire has some 150,000 clones, about 86% of them found once; the top ten carry 3.7%. Sample: peripheral blood. The receptor was isolated from a man younger than 35 with active or convalescent COVID-19. The chain has TRBV27 and TRBJ2-6, with a possible D match to TRBD2 (6 bases). The CDR3 loop is CASRPRWGAGANVLTF. The CDR3 DNA is TGTGCCAGCAGACCACGGTGGGGGGCTGGGGCCAACGTCCTGACTTTC.